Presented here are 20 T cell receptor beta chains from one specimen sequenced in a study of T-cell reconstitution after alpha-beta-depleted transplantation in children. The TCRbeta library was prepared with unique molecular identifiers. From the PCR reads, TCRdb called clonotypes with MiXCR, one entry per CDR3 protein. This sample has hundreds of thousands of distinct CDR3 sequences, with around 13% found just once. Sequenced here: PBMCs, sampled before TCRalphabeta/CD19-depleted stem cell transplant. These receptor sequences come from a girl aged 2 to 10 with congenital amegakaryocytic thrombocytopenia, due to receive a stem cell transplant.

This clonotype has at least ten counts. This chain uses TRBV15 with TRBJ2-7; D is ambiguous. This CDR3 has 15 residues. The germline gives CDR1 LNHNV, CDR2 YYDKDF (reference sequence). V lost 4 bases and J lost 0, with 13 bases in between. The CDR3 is CATSTFSASSYEQYF. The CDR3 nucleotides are TGTGCCACCAGCACATTCTCAGCGTCCTCCTACGAGCAGTACTTC. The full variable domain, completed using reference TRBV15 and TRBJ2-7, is DAMVIQNPRYQVTQFGKPVTLSCSQTLNHNVMYWYQQKSSQAPKLLFHYYDKDFNNEADTPDNFQSRRPNTSFCFLDIRSPGLGDTAMYLCATSTFSASSYEQYFGPGTRLTVT.

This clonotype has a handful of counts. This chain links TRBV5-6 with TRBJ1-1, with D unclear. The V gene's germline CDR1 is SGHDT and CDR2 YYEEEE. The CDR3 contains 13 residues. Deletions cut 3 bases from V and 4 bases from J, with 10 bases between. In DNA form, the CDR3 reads TGTGCCAGCAGCTGGGCTTCGGGCACTGAAGCTTTCTTT. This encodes CASSWASGTEAFF. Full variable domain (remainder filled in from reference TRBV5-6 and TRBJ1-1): DAGVTQSPTHLIKTRGQQVTLRCSPKSGHDTVSWYQQALGQGPQFIFQYYEEEERQRGNFPDRFSGHQFPNYSSELNVNALLLGDSALYLCASSWASGTEAFFGQGTRLTVV.

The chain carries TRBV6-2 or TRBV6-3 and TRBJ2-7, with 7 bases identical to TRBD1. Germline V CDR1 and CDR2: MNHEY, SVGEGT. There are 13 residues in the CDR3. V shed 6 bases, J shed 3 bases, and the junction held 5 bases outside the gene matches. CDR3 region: CASRKDRIYEQYF. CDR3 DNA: TGTGCCAGCAGGAAGGACAGGATCTACGAGCAGTACTTC.

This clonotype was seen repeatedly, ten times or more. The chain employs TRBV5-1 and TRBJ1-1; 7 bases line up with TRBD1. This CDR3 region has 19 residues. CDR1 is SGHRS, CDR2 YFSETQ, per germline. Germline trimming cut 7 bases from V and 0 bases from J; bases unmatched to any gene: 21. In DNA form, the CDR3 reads TGCGCCAGCCCCCCCGTCCCGGGACAGAGAACCTCGGTGAACACTGAAGCTTTCTTT. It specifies CASPPVPGQRTSVNTEAFF.

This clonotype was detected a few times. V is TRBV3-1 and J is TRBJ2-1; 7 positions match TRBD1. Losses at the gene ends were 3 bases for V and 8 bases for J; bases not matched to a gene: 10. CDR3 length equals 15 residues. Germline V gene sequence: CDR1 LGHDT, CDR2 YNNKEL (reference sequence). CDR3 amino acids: CASSQRQGGAHEQFF. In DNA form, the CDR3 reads TGTGCCAGCAGCCAGAGACAGGGTGGAGCGCATGAGCAGTTCTTC.

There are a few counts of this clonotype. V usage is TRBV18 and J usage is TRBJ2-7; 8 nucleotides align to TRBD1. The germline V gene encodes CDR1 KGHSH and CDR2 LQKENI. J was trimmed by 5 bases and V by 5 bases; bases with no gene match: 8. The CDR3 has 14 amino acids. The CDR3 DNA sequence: TGTGCCAGCTCATCCTTCGGGACAGGTGACGAGCAGTACTTC. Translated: CASSSFGTGDEQYF.

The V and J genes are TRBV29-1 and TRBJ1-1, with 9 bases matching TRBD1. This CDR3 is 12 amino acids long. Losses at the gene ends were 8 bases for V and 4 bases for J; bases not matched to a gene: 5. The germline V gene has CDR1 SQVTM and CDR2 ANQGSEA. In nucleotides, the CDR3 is TGCAGCACCGGGACAGGGCGCACTGAAGCTTTCTTT. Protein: CSTGTGRTEAFF.

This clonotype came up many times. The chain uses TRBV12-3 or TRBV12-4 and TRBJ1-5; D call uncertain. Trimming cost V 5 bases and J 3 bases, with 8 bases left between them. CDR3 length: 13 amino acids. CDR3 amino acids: CASSRTTNQPQHF. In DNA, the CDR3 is TGTGCCAGCAGTCGGACTACCAATCAGCCCCAGCATTTT.

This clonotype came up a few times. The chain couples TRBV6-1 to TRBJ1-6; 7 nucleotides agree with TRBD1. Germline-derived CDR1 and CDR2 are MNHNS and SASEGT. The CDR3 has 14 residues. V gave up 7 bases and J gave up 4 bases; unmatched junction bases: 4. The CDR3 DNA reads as TGTGCCAGCAACCTGGGACAGTATAATTCACCCCTCCACTTT. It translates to CASNLGQYNSPLHF.

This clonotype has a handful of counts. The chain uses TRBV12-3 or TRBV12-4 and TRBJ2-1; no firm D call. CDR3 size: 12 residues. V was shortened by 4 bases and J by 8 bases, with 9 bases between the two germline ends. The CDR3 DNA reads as TGTGCCAGCAGTTCCGGGTTGGATGAGCAGTTCTTC. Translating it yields CASSSGLDEQFF.

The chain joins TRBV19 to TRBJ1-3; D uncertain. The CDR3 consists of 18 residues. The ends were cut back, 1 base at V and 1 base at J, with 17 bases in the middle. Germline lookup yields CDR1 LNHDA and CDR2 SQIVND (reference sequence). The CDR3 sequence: CASSIAGRPSASGNTIYF. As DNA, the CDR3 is TGTGCCAGTAGTATAGCAGGACGGCCGTCAGCATCTGGAAACACCATATATTTT.

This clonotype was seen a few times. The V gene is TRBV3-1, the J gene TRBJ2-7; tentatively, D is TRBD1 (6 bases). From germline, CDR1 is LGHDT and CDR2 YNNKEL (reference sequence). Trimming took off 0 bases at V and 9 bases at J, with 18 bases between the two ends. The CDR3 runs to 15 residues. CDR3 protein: CASSQDPSTGSSQYF. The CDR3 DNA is TGTGCCAGCAGCCAAGATCCGTCGACAGGATCATCGCAGTACTTC.

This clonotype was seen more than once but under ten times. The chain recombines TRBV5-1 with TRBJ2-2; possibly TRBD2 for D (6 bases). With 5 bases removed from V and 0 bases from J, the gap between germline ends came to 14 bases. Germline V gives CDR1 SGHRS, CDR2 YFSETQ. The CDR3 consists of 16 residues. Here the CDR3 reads CASRGISGANTGELFF. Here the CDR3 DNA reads TGCGCCAGCAGGGGGATTAGCGGAGCGAACACCGGGGAGCTGTTTTTT.

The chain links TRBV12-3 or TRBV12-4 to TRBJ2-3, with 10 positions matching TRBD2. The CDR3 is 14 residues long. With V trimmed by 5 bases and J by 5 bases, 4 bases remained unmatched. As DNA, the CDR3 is TGTGCCAGCAGTCGGAGCGGGAGGGGAGATACGCAGTATTTT. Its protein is CASSRSGRGDTQYF.

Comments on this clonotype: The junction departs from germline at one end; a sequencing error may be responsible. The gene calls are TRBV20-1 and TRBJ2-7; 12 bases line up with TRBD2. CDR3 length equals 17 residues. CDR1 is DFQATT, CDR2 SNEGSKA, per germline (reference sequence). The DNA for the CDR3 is TGCTGTGCTTCCGGGACTAGCGGGTTCTTCGGCTCCTACGAGCAGTACTTC. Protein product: CCASGTSGFFGSYEQYF.

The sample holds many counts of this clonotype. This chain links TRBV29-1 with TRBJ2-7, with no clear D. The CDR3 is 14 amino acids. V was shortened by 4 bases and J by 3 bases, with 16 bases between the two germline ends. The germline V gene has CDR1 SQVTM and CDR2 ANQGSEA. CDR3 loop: CSVVDGTMGYEQYF. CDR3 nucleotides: TGCAGCGTTGTCGACGGAACGATGGGCTACGAGCAGTACTTC.

The CDR3 nucleotides are TGTGCCAGCAGCTTAGTAGAAACAGATACGCAGTATTTT. As protein: CASSLVETDTQYF. The chain employs TRBV7-2 and TRBJ2-3; D is ambiguous. This CDR3 has 13 residues. CDR1 and CDR2 (germline): SGHTA, FQGNSA. The V and J ends lost 1 base and 3 bases respectively, with 5 bases between them.

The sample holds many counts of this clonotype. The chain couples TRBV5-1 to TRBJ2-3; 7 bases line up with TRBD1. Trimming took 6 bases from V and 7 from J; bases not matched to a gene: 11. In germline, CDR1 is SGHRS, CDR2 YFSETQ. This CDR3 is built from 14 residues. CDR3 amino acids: CASTSGTAFNTQYF. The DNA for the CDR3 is TGCGCCAGCACCTCCGGGACAGCTTTTAATACGCAGTATTTT. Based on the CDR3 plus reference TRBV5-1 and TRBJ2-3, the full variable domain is KAGVTQTPRYLIKTRGQQVTLSCSPISGHRSVSWYQQTPGQGLQFLFEYFSETQRNKGNFPGRFSGRQFSNSRSEMNVSTLELGDSALYLCASTSGTAFNTQYFGPGTRLTVL.

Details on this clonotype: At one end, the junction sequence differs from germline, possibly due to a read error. The CDR3 reads CASSPDRSTGELVF. The CDR3, as DNA: TGTGCCAGCAGTCCAGACAGGTCGACCGGGGAGCTGGTTTTT. The V call is TRBV11-2, the J call TRBJ2-2; tentatively, D is TRBD1 (6 bases). CDR1 and CDR2 from the germline V gene are SGHAT and FQNNGV. This CDR3 has 14 residues.

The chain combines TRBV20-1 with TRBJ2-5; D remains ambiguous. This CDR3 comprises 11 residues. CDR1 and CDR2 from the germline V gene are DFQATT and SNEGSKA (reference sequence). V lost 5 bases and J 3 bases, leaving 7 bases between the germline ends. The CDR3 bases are TGCAGTGCTGGAGTAAAAGAGACCCAGTACTTC. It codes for CSAGVKETQYF.